This TCR beta chain was sequenced for a study of cytomegalovirus exposure and HLA in healthy donors. 13 Jbeta primers and 60 Vbeta primers were used for the PCR. TCRdb's table, derived via immunoSEQ multiplex PCR, lists solely in-frame clones and lacks some. The sample lists 200,000 to 300,000 clones; about four fifths were seen once. Deletions cut 6 bases from V and 7 bases from J, with 21 bases between. Germline-derived CDR1 and CDR2 are GTSNPN and SVGIG (reference sequence). The CDR3 is made up of 15 amino acids. The source of this sequence is a woman between 35 and 50 years old in good health and CMV-seropositive. This sequence joins TRBV30 and TRBJ1-4, with D possibly matching TRBD1 (6 bases). The sample comprised PBMCs. The CDR3 loop reads CACILRGGGGEKLFF. The CDR3 nucleotides are TGTGCCTGCATCCTTCGCGGGGGCGGAGGTGAAAAACTGTTTTTT.